What follows are 26 T cell receptor beta chains derived from one specimen sequenced in a study of cytomegalovirus exposure and HLA in healthy donors (TCRdb year 2017). The method was the immunoSEQ multiplex PCR assay. The multiplex PCR relied on a mix of 60 forward primers for TCR Vbeta segments and 13 reverse primers for TCR Jbeta segments. The clones in this table, taken by TCRdb from immuneACCESS, are in-frame only. Not every clone is retained; where verified, under half of the shortfall comes from an unresolved V gene, and the cause of the rest is unknown. In this sample's table one finds 65,000 to 80,000 clones. The ten largest make up about 4.2% of the sample. The sequenced sample was PBMCs. The receptors shown here come from a man aged 25 to 45 in good health and CMV-seronegative.

The CDR3 region is CASSGRTGYEQYF. CDR3 coding DNA: TGTGCCAGCTCAGGCCGGACAGGCTACGAGCAGTACTTC. The J gene is TRBJ2-7, the V gene TRBV18, with 7 bases matching TRBD1. J was trimmed by 3 bases and V by 5 bases; bases with no gene match: 4. The CDR3 covers 13 residues. Germline CDR1 KGHSH, CDR2 LQKENI. Full variable domain (rest looked up from reference TRBV18 and TRBJ2-7): NAGVMQNPRHLVRRRGQEARLRCSPMKGHSHVYWYRQLPEEGLKFMVYLQKENIIDESGMPKERFSAEFPKEGPSILRIQQVVRGDSAAYFCASSGRTGYEQYFGPGTRLTVT.

Points on this clone: One junction end disagrees with the germline gene, perhaps due to a read error. The J gene is TRBJ1-4, the V gene TRBV15; D may be TRBD1 (5 bases). Germline assignment: CDR1 LNHNV and CDR2 YYDKDF (reference sequence). The CDR3 loop spans 13 amino acids. The DNA of the CDR3 is TGTGCCACCAGCAGAGATATTGGACACGGAATAGAGTTT. Its translation is CATSRDIGHGIEF.

The chain has TRBV6-5 and TRBJ1-5, with D tentatively TRBD1 (5 bases). The ends were cut back, 2 bases at V and 4 bases at J, with 6 bases in the middle. CDR3 length equals 13 residues. Germline V lookup: CDR1 MNHEY, CDR2 SVGAGI. The CDR3 DNA follows: TGTGCCAGCAGTTACGGGGCTAATCAGCCCCAGCATTTT. This gives the protein CASSYGANQPQHF.

The V gene is TRBV9, the J gene TRBJ2-7; TRBD1 agrees at 7 bases. This CDR3 is 14 amino acids long. With V trimmed by 4 bases and J by 2 bases, 6 bases remained unmatched. The germline V gene has CDR1 SGDLS and CDR2 YYNGEE. CDR3 sequence (DNA): TGTGCCAGCAGCTTCGGGACAGAAACCTACGAGCAGTACTTC. Residues: CASSFGTETYEQYF.

This rearrangement joins TRBV7-8 to TRBJ2-2; a possible D gene is TRBD2 (6 bases). V was clipped by 0 bases and J by 8 bases, with 13 bases between them. Germline V gene lookup returns CDR1 SGHVS and CDR2 FQNEAQ. This CDR3 spans 15 amino acids. CDR3 bases: TGTGCCAGCAGCTTAGCCGACGGGGGTTGGGGGGAGCTGTTTTTT. It yields the protein CASSLADGGWGELFF.

The chain links TRBV27 to TRBJ2-7; TRBD2 aligns across 10 bases. This CDR3 comprises 17 residues. CDR1 MNHEY and CDR2 SMNVEV come from the germline V gene (reference sequence). Trimming cost V 5 bases and J 8 bases; bases outside gene matches: 18. Here the CDR3 reads CASSILPKSSGGSKQYF. CDR3 nucleotides: TGTGCCAGCAGTATCCTCCCAAAGTCTAGCGGGGGATCGAAGCAGTACTTC.

V usage is TRBV5-1 and J usage is TRBJ1-1, with TRBD1 matching over 10 bases. The germline gives CDR1 SGHRS, CDR2 YFSETQ. This CDR3 region has 17 residues. V trimming: 0 bases; J trimming: 0 bases; junction bases outside the gene matches: 5. CDR3 DNA sequence: TGCGCCAGCAGCTTGGAGGGGACAGGGGAAATGAACACTGAAGCTTTCTTT. Its protein is CASSLEGTGEMNTEAFF.

The chain uses TRBV5-4 and TRBJ1-2, with 7 bases that match TRBD1. V lost 4 bases to trimming and J lost 4 bases; unmatched junction nucleotides: 7. The CDR3 runs to 14 residues. Germline V CDR1 and CDR2: SGHNT, YYREEE (reference sequence). This CDR3 reads CASSTRAGGYGYTF. CDR3 DNA sequence: TGTGCCAGCAGCACCCGAGCAGGGGGCTATGGCTACACCTTC.

The genes are TRBV5-6 and TRBJ2-1, with 10 bases that match TRBD1. The CDR3 covers 19 residues. Per the germline V gene, CDR1 is SGHDT and CDR2 is YYEEEE. Losses at the gene ends were 0 bases for V and 0 bases for J; bases not matched to a gene: 9. The CDR3 loop is CASSLAWDRGWSSYNEQFF. DNA of the CDR3: TGTGCCAGCAGCTTGGCCTGGGACAGGGGATGGAGCTCCTACAATGAGCAGTTCTTC. The full variable domain, its missing parts supplied by reference TRBV5-6 and TRBJ2-1, is DAGVTQSPTHLIKTRGQQVTLRCSPKSGHDTVSWYQQALGQGPQFIFQYYEEEERQRGNFPDRFSGHQFPNYSSELNVNALLLGDSALYLCASSLAWDRGWSSYNEQFFGPGTRLTVL.

CDR3 region: CASSPSGQGGSQPQHF. CDR3 DNA sequence: TGCGCCAGCAGCCCTAGTGGACAGGGAGGATCTCAGCCCCAGCATTTT. The genes are TRBV5-1 and TRBJ1-5; 8 bases match TRBD1. CDR1 is SGHRS and CDR2 is YFSETQ in the germline V gene. Unmatched junction bases numbered 12, after V lost 4 bases and J lost 6 bases. The CDR3 runs 16 residues.

The rearrangement uses TRBV27 and TRBJ2-1, with D possibly TRBD2 on 5 matching bases. The germline gives CDR1 MNHEY, CDR2 SMNVEV (reference sequence). Trimming stripped 2 bases from V and 0 bases from J, with 8 bases between. The CDR3 consists of 15 residues. As DNA, the CDR3 is TGTGCCAGCAGTTTACGTGGGAGCTCCTACAATGAGCAGTTCTTC. Translating gives CASSLRGSSYNEQFF.

The chain uses TRBV2 and TRBJ2-1; possibly TRBD2 for D (5 bases). The CDR3 extends over 14 amino acids. Germline CDR1 and CDR2: SNHLY and FYNNEI. Trimming took off 7 bases at V and 1 base at J, with 11 bases between the two ends. The CDR3 loop reads CASTRDASYNEQFF. The CDR3 DNA sequence: TGTGCCAGCACGAGGGATGCGTCCTACAATGAGCAGTTCTTC.

V gene TRBV2 combines with J gene TRBJ2-5, with unresolved D. The CDR3 is made up of 12 amino acids. The germline V gene has CDR1 SNHLY and CDR2 FYNNEI. The V gene lost 3 bases and the J gene lost 4 bases, with 6 bases spanning the gap. The CDR3, as DNA: TGTGCCAGCAGTGAGATCGGAGAGACCCAGTACTTC. It specifies CASSEIGETQYF.

The CDR3 nucleotides are TGTGCCAGCAGCTTTTGGGCTATGAACACTGAAGCTTTCTTT. It codes for CASSFWAMNTEAFF. The rearrangement links TRBV5-4 to TRBJ1-1; D uncertain. The germline V gene encodes CDR1 SGHNT and CDR2 YYREEE (reference sequence). The CDR3 is made up of 14 amino acids. V lost 2 bases to trimming and J lost 0 bases, with 8 bases between them.

This chain uses TRBV7-2 with TRBJ2-5; TRBD2 agrees at 16 bases. The CDR3 runs to 15 residues. J was trimmed by 5 bases and V by 3 bases; bases with no gene match: 0. Germline CDR1 reads SGHTA; CDR2 reads FQGNSA. The CDR3 DNA reads TGTGCCAGCAGCTTGGGACTAGCGGGAGGGGAGACCCAGTACTTC. Protein sequence: CASSLGLAGGETQYF.

The chain is built from TRBV12-5 and TRBJ1-2, with 7 bases aligning to TRBD1. From germline, CDR1 is LGHNT and CDR2 FRNRAP. This CDR3 is built from 13 residues. Unmatched junction bases numbered 10, after V lost 7 bases and J lost 8 bases. This chain's CDR3 is CASAPEGARGYTF. The CDR3 coding sequence is TGTGCTAGTGCCCCGGAGGGGGCGCGAGGCTACACCTTC.

The V and J genes are TRBV5-1 and TRBJ1-2; a weak D match, TRBD1 (6 bases). CDR3 length: 14 residues. Deletions cut 3 bases from V and 3 bases from J, with 12 bases between. Germline V gives CDR1 SGHRS, CDR2 YFSETQ. CDR3 bases: TGCGCCAGCAGCTGGAGTCCAGGGGACTATGGCTACACCTTC. It translates to CASSWSPGDYGYTF.

V gene TRBV20-1 combines with J gene TRBJ1-1; D gene ambiguous. The CDR3 extends over 10 amino acids. Germline values: CDR1 DFQATT, CDR2 SNEGSKA (reference sequence). The germline V and J ends were trimmed by 3 bases and 5 bases, with 4 bases remaining between them. In DNA form, the CDR3 reads TGCAGTGCTAGCCGGACTGAAGCTTTCTTT. This sequence encodes CSASRTEAFF.

The chain employs TRBV30 and TRBJ1-2; D gene uncertain. The CDR3 runs 13 residues. V was trimmed by 3 bases and J by 7 bases, leaving 15 bases between them. The germline CDR1 and CDR2 sequences are GTSNPN and SVGIG (reference sequence). DNA for the CDR3: TGTGCCTGGAGGACTCAAGGTCTATCTGGCTACACCTTC. Translated, it gives CAWRTQGLSGYTF.

The chain couples TRBV15 to TRBJ1-1; a possible D gene is TRBD1 (6 bases). The CDR3 is 15 amino acids. The ends were cut back, 4 bases at V and 1 base at J, with 13 bases in the middle. Germline CDR1 reads LNHNV; CDR2 reads YYDKDF (reference sequence). The CDR3 coding sequence is TGTGCCACCAGCACGGGGGGCGCTGGGAACACTGAAGCTTTCTTT. This codes for CATSTGGAGNTEAFF. The variable domain in full, with the rest retrieved from reference TRBV15 and TRBJ1-1, is DAMVIQNPRYQVTQFGKPVTLSCSQTLNHNVMYWYQQKSSQAPKLLFHYYDKDFNNEADTPDNFQSRRPNTSFCFLDIRSPGLGDTAMYLCATSTGGAGNTEAFFGQGTRLTVV.

V usage is TRBV6-1 and J usage is TRBJ1-4; D might be TRBD1 (5 bases). Germline lookup yields CDR1 MNHNS and CDR2 SASEGT. Trimming took 2 bases from V and 6 from J, leaving 13 bases between them. The CDR3 is 15 residues long. The CDR3 reads CASSEQRQFDEKLFF. The CDR3 region has the DNA TGTGCCAGCAGTGAACAACGACAGTTTGATGAAAAACTGTTTTTT.

This chain connects TRBV5-4 to TRBJ2-7; D might be TRBD2 (5 bases). The CDR3 is 16 amino acids. CDR1 and CDR2 from the germline V gene are SGHNT and YYREEE (reference sequence). Trimming took 0 bases from V and 1 from J, leaving 14 bases between them. This chain's CDR3 is CASSLGTAGGSYEQYF. The CDR3 DNA sequence: TGTGCCAGCAGCTTGGGGACTGCGGGCGGGTCCTACGAGCAGTACTTC.

The chain joins TRBV18 to TRBJ2-5, with TRBD1 matching over 7 bases. CDR3 length: 15 amino acids. V lost 3 bases to trimming and J lost 4 bases; unmatched junction nucleotides: 8. Germline CDR1 reads KGHSH; CDR2 reads LQKENI. CDR3 amino acids: CASSPVTGSGETQYF. In DNA form, the CDR3 reads TGTGCCAGCTCACCGGTGACAGGGTCGGGAGAGACCCAGTACTTC.

V usage is TRBV12-5 and J usage is TRBJ2-1, with a weak D call TRBD1 (6 bases). From germline, CDR1 is LGHNT and CDR2 FRNRAP. The ends were cut back, 0 bases at V and 7 bases at J, with 16 bases in the middle. The CDR3 totals 16 residues. In DNA form, the CDR3 reads TGTGCTAGTGGTTTGGTACAGGGAGCTACGAGAAATGAGCAGTTCTTC. Its translation: CASGLVQGATRNEQFF.

The chain recombines TRBV5-6 with TRBJ2-5, with D maybe TRBD1 (5 bases). CDR1 and CDR2 (germline): SGHDT, YYEEEE. Trimming pared 0 bases from V and 0 bases from J, leaving 15 bases between. The CDR3 has 17 residues. The CDR3 loop is CASSLVRQHRYQETQYF. The DNA for the CDR3 is TGTGCCAGCAGCTTGGTGCGCCAACACAGGTACCAAGAGACCCAGTACTTC.

The V and J genes are TRBV27 and TRBJ2-1; the match to TRBD2 covers 10 bases. Trimming removed 7 bases from V and 4 bases from J; junction bases left unmatched: 4. Germline lookup yields CDR1 MNHEY and CDR2 SMNVEV (reference sequence). The CDR3 is made up of 14 amino acids. CDR3 nucleotide sequence: TGTGCCAGCATCCCAGCGGGGGGGTACAATGAGCAGTTCTTC. Protein: CASIPAGGYNEQFF.